One and the same sample provided the 14 T cell receptor beta chains below, sequenced in a study of human T cells and chemical hapten exposure. Time point indicated: patch test 3, about 24 weeks after DPC sensitization. Treatment indicated: therapeutic diphenylcyclopropenone sensitization with weekly scalp DPC. TCRdb re-called the RACE reads with MiXCR, one entry per CDR3 protein. The data show roughly 89,000 distinct CDR3 sequences, about a tenth seen once. Sample: whole blood, taken in connection with sensitization to the hapten diphenylcyclopropenone (DPC). These TCRs come from a woman in her thirties with alopecia areata. Some clones in this sample may be carry-over from other donors' samples.

This sequence joins TRBV27 and TRBJ2-7, with D maybe TRBD2 (6 bases). This CDR3 comprises 13 residues. The V and J ends lost 5 bases and 3 bases respectively, with 11 bases between them. CDR1 is MNHEY, CDR2 SMNVEV, per germline (reference sequence). DNA of the CDR3: TGTGCCAGCAGTCTGGGACTGTTCTACGAGCAGTACTTC. Translating it yields CASSLGLFYEQYF.

This clonotype was seen a few times. The chain uses TRBV30 and TRBJ1-4; no clear D. With 0 bases removed from V and 8 bases from J, the gap between germline ends came to 16 bases. This CDR3 is built from 15 residues. Germline V lookup: CDR1 GTSNPN, CDR2 SVGIG (reference sequence). The CDR3 nucleotides are TGTGCCTGGAGTGTACGGGTGGCCCGGTTCGAAAAACTGTTTTTT. Protein sequence: CAWSVRVARFEKLFF. The whole variable domain, remainder taken from reference TRBV30 and TRBJ1-4, is SQTIHQWPATLVQPVGSPLSLECTVEGTSNPNLYWYRQAAGRGLQLLFYSVGIGQISSEVPQNLSASRPQDRQFILSSKKLLLSDSGFYLCAWSVRVARFEKLFFGSGTQLSVL.

This clonotype was observed a few times. V usage is TRBV5-8 and J usage is TRBJ1-2, with D perhaps matching TRBD1 (5 bases). The CDR3 covers 17 residues. Germline V gene data show CDR1 as SGHTS and CDR2 as YDEGEE. V lost 0 bases to trimming and J lost 0 bases, with 15 bases between them. CDR3 nucleotide sequence: TGTGCCAGCAGCTTGGTCCAGGGTTTAGCGACTAACTATGGCTACACCTTC. Translation: CASSLVQGLATNYGYTF.

At least ten counts were recorded for this clonotype. The chain joins TRBV9 to TRBJ1-3, with 8 bases matching TRBD1. Germline loops: CDR1 SGDLS, CDR2 YYNGEE. The trim removed 3 bases at V and 4 bases at J, leaving 3 bases unmatched. CDR3 size: 14 residues. DNA of the CDR3: TGTGCCAGCAGCGCCGGGACAGGAGGAAACACCATATATTTT. Its translation: CASSAGTGGNTIYF.

There are a few counts of this clonotype. The chain combines TRBV27 with TRBJ2-3; maybe TRBD1 (6 bases). The CDR3 consists of 15 residues. Deletions cut 2 bases from V and 8 bases from J, with 17 bases between. Germline assignment: CDR1 MNHEY and CDR2 SMNVEV (reference sequence). CDR3 amino acids: CASSLEGGPPATQYF. Here the CDR3 DNA reads TGTGCCAGCAGTTTAGAAGGGGGACCCCCGGCTACGCAGTATTTT.

This clonotype was seen a handful of times. The V and J genes are TRBV4-3 and TRBJ1-1; 7 bases agree with TRBD1. The CDR3 covers 20 residues. CDR1 is LGHNA, CDR2 YSLEER, per germline. V trimming: 3 bases; J trimming: 0 bases; junction bases outside the gene matches: 19. The CDR3 here is CASSQAIPGQRWGMNTEAFF. The DNA for the CDR3 is TGCGCCAGCAGCCAGGCTATTCCGGGACAGCGGTGGGGTATGAACACTGAAGCTTTCTTT.

This clonotype was counted at least ten times. This chain uses TRBV27 with TRBJ2-1; D not certain. Germline V gene data show CDR1 as MNHEY and CDR2 as SMNVEV (reference sequence). V shed 3 bases and J shed 0 bases, with 12 bases lying between them. The CDR3 consists of 16 residues. CDR3 sequence: CASSFDTTSSYNEQFF. In DNA, the CDR3 is TGTGCCAGCAGTTTTGATACCACGAGCTCCTACAATGAGCAGTTCTTC.

This clonotype has a handful of counts. The chain is built from TRBV3-1 and TRBJ1-5; TRBD1 agrees at 12 bases. After removal of 3 bases from V and 7 bases from J, the junction contained 4 bases not matched to a gene. This CDR3 has 15 amino acids. CDR1 is LGHDT and CDR2 is YNNKEL in the germline V gene (reference sequence). Here the CDR3 reads CASSHYGTGGQPQHF. In nucleotides, the CDR3 is TGTGCCAGCAGCCATTACGGGACAGGGGGCCAGCCCCAGCATTTT.

Ten or more counts support this clonotype. V gene TRBV7-8 combines with J gene TRBJ1-2; D not certain. The V end was cut by 7 bases, the J end by 8 bases, with 14 bases between. Germline CDR1 and CDR2: SGHVS and FQNEAQ. The CDR3 covers 12 residues. The CDR3 sequence is CASKPLTGGYTF. The DNA for the CDR3 is TGTGCCAGCAAACCCTTAACGGGGGGCTACACCTTC.

There are many counts of this clonotype. The CDR3, as DNA: TGTGCCAGCAGAACGGTTGGGGCCCGGAACACTGAAGCTTTCTTT. Protein sequence: CASRTVGARNTEAFF. V is TRBV28 and J is TRBJ1-1; perhaps TRBD1 as D (5 bases). The CDR3 spans 15 residues. The ends were cut back, 6 bases at V and 1 base at J, with 15 bases in the middle. Germline CDR1 reads MDHEN; CDR2 reads SYDVKM.

This clonotype was seen ten or more times. V gene TRBV28 combines with J gene TRBJ2-5; TRBD1 matches 7 bases. Germline V lookup: CDR1 MDHEN, CDR2 SYDVKM. V was clipped by 6 bases and J by 1 base; unmatched bases: 14. The CDR3 is made up of 17 amino acids. The chain's CDR3 is CASSPPRQGTSQETQYF. Written as DNA, the CDR3 is TGTGCCAGCAGCCCTCCGCGACAGGGAACATCCCAAGAGACCCAGTACTTC.

The chain employs TRBV19 and TRBJ2-3; the match to TRBD2 covers 8 bases. V was pared by 4 bases and J by 6 bases, with 9 bases of the junction left unmatched. This CDR3 comprises 15 residues. Germline V gives CDR1 LNHDA, CDR2 SQIVND (reference sequence). DNA for the CDR3: TGTGCCAGTAGTACCACCGGGACTAGATCCGATACGCAGTATTTT. As protein: CASSTTGTRSDTQYF. The full variable domain, rest sourced from reference TRBV19 and TRBJ2-3, is DGGITQSPKYLFRKEGQNVTLSCEQNLNHDAMYWYRQDPGQGLRLIYYSQIVNDFQKGDIAEGYSVSREKKESFPLTVTSAQKNPTAFYLCASSTTGTRSDTQYFGPGTRLTVL.

The chain links TRBV6-2 or TRBV6-3 to TRBJ2-5; D may be TRBD1 or TRBD2 (5 bases each). The V and J ends lost 4 bases and 5 bases respectively, with 14 bases between them. Per germline, CDR1 MNHEY and CDR2 SVGEGT. The CDR3 extends over 14 amino acids. CDR3 DNA sequence: TGTGCCAGCAGTTGGGGCCCGGAGGTGGAGACCCAGTACTTC. Protein product: CASSWGPEVETQYF.

A remark on this clonotype: This may come from a read error, since a much larger clone is one base off. The chain recombines TRBV6-1 with TRBJ2-2; weak D call: TRBD1 (6 bases). The CDR3 is 13 residues long. Trimming shortened V by 10 bases and J by 0 bases, and 9 bases separated the two germline ends. Germline V gene data show CDR1 as MNHNS and CDR2 as SASEGT. DNA for the CDR3: TGTGCCAACAGGGTGGCGAACACCGGGGAGCTGTTTTTT. Its translation is CANRVANTGELFF.